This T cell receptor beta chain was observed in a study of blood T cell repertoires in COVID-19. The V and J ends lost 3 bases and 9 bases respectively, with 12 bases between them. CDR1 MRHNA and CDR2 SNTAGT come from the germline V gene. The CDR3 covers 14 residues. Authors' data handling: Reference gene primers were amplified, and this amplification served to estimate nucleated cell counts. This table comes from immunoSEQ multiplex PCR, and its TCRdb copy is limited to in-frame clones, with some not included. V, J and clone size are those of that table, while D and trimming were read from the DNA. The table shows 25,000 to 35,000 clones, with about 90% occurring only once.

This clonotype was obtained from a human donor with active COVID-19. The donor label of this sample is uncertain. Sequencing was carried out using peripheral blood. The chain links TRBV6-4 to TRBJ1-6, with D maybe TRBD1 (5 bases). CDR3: CASSEDGGGSPLHF. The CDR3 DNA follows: TGTGCCAGCAGTGAGGACGGGGGTGGTTCACCCCTCCACTTT.